This TCR beta chain was found in a study of cytomegalovirus exposure and HLA in healthy donors. General study findings and limits: Sequencing depth roughly uniform across donors was assumed in presence/absence analyses.

As for this clone: Its antigen is unknown.

V lost 4 bases to trimming and J lost 4 bases; unmatched junction nucleotides: 5. CDR1 and CDR2 from the germline V gene are SEHNR and FQNEAQ (reference sequence). The CDR3 sequence is 16 residues long. Use of 60 Vbeta and 13 Jbeta primers characterized the PCR. Measured with immunoSEQ multiplex PCR; TCRdb has only the in-frame clones, and not every one. The sample consists of under 250,000 clones, around 80% of them appearing once. Material for sequencing was PBMCs. The sequence derives from a man aged 40-49 years in good health and CMV-seropositive. The rearrangement links TRBV7-9 to TRBJ2-3; 13 bases fit TRBD2. CDR3 in DNA: TGTGCCAGCAGCTCCGGGACTAGCGGGACCGCAGATACGCAGTATTTT. This encodes CASSSGTSGTADTQYF.